This passage covers 25 T cell receptor beta chains from one sample sequenced in a study of neurological immune-mediated disorders. MiXCR, applied by TCRdb to the 5' RACE reads, yields one record per CDR3 protein. The sample shows 50,000 to 75,000 distinct CDR3 sequences, 10% to 15% of them seen only once. Sequencing was carried out using PBMCs. The receptor source for this set is a woman in her fifties or sixties with HTLV-1-associated myelopathy (HAM/TSP).

This clonotype was detected many times. The rearrangement uses TRBV2 and TRBJ2-2; 11 bases are a match to TRBD2. In germline, CDR1 is SNHLY, CDR2 FYNNEI. The trim removed 1 base at V and 2 bases at J, leaving 9 bases unmatched. The CDR3 contains 19 residues. The DNA of the CDR3 is TGTGCCAGCAGTGAAGAGGAGTTACTAGCGGGGGACAACACCGGGGAGCTGTTTTTT. As protein: CASSEEELLAGDNTGELFF.

There are many counts of this clonotype. This sequence joins TRBV7-6 and TRBJ2-7; D is perhaps TRBD1 or TRBD2 (6 bases each). The V gene lost 4 bases and the J gene lost 5 bases, with 18 bases spanning the gap. The CDR3 totals 15 residues. Germline CDR1 and CDR2: SGHVS and FNYEAQ. CDR3 in amino acids: CASSSGGTRGDEQYF. The CDR3, as DNA: TGTGCCAGCAGCTCCGGGGGCACCAGGGGCGACGAGCAGTACTTC. The entire variable domain, with the rest obtained from reference TRBV7-6 and TRBJ2-7, is as follows: GAGVSQSPRYKVTKRGQDVALRCDPISGHVSLYWYRQALGQGPEFLTYFNYEAQQDKSGLPNDRFSAERPEGSISTLTIQRTEQRDSAMYRCASSSGGTRGDEQYFGPGTRLTVT.

The rearrangement links TRBV5-1 to TRBJ2-3; D tentatively reads TRBD1 or TRBD2 (5 bases each). The CDR3 has 17 residues. Germline V gene sequence: CDR1 SGHRS, CDR2 YFSETQ. V was clipped by 4 bases and J by 2 bases, with 20 bases between them. The CDR3 DNA reads TGCGCCAGCAGCCGGGACCCCTATCGAGCCACCACAGATACGCAGTATTTT. Translation gives CASSRDPYRATTDTQYF.

Ten or more counts support this clonotype. The chain employs TRBV5-4 and TRBJ2-5; the D is unclear. Germline V gene lookup returns CDR1 SGHNT and CDR2 YYREEE (reference sequence). This CDR3 comprises 12 residues. The V gene lost 4 bases and the J gene lost 4 bases, with 8 bases spanning the gap. The CDR3 sequence is CASSGKGETQYF. DNA for the CDR3: TGTGCCAGCAGCGGTAAAGGAGAGACCCAGTACTTC.

In this sample, this clonotype turned up many times. The rearrangement joins TRBV5-1 to TRBJ2-5, with unresolved D. The V and J ends lost 4 bases and 2 bases respectively, with 15 bases between them. Per the germline V gene, CDR1 is SGHRS and CDR2 is YFSETQ. The CDR3 consists of 15 residues. The CDR3 protein is CASSPRNGWQETQYF. CDR3 sequence (DNA): TGCGCCAGCAGCCCTCGGAATGGTTGGCAAGAGACCCAGTACTTC.

Note on this clonotype: One end of the junction varies from germline; a read error may be responsible. This rearrangement joins TRBV7-6 to TRBJ2-7; tentatively, D is TRBD2 (6 bases). CDR1 is SGHVS and CDR2 is FNYEAQ in the germline V gene. The CDR3 sequence is 14 residues long. In DNA form, the CDR3 reads TGTGTCAGCAGCTTAGTGGGGAAGCGGGACGAGCAGTACTTC. Protein: CVSSLVGKRDEQYF.

This clonotype was seen repeatedly, ten times or more. The V and J genes are TRBV20-1 and TRBJ2-3, with D perhaps TRBD2 (6 bases). V shed 5 bases and J shed 2 bases, with 14 bases lying between them. Looked up from germline, CDR1 is DFQATT and CDR2 is SNEGSKA (reference sequence). CDR3 size: 14 residues. CDR3 sequence: CSALSVADTDTQYF. In nucleotides, the CDR3 is TGCAGTGCTCTTTCTGTAGCGGACACAGATACGCAGTATTTT.

CDR3 in amino acids: CASSSGQGAYEQYF. The CDR3 DNA is TGTGCCAGCAGTTCGGGACAGGGGGCGTATGAGCAGTACTTC. The chain recombines TRBV6-1 with TRBJ2-7, with 12 bases aligning to TRBD1. J was trimmed by 7 bases and V by 5 bases; bases with no gene match: 6. The germline gives CDR1 MNHNS, CDR2 SASEGT. The CDR3 has 14 residues.

This clonotype was observed a few times. The genes are TRBV29-1 and TRBJ2-2; maybe TRBD1 (6 bases). The V end lost 4 bases, the J end lost 5 bases, and 11 bases lay between the germline ends. The CDR3 sequence is 13 residues long. Germline-derived CDR1 and CDR2 are SQVTM and ANQGSEA. CDR3 sequence (DNA): TGCAGCGTTGGGACAGAACCTACCGGGGAGCTGTTTTTT. Amino acids: CSVGTEPTGELFF.

The sample holds many counts of this clonotype. The chain combines TRBV3-1 with TRBJ2-5; 13 positions agree with TRBD2. Germline V gives CDR1 LGHDT, CDR2 YNNKEL (reference sequence). The V segment lost 4 bases and the J segment 5 bases; nucleotides outside the gene matches: 16. The CDR3 runs 19 residues. CDR3 nucleotides: TGTGCCAGCAGCCCCCCATTCGGACTAGCGGGAGTTCAAGGGGAGACCCAGTACTTC. As protein: CASSPPFGLAGVQGETQYF.

This clonotype occurred many times. This sequence joins TRBV6-6 and TRBJ2-7; D is unresolved. V lost 2 bases and J lost 0, with 11 bases in between. This CDR3 is 15 amino acids long. Germline V gene sequence: CDR1 MNHNY, CDR2 SVGAGI (reference sequence). In DNA, the CDR3 is TGTGCCAGCAGTTACCTCGCGGAGAGCTCCTACGAGCAGTACTTC. Translation: CASSYLAESSYEQYF.

This clonotype was counted many times. The chain employs TRBV6-1 and TRBJ1-1; 8 bases line up with TRBD1. The V gene end was trimmed by 6 bases and the J gene end by 1 base; junction bases not matched to a gene: 7. This CDR3 is built from 15 residues. Germline V gene sequence: CDR1 MNHNS, CDR2 SASEGT. CDR3 DNA: TGTGCCAGCAGGGCCAGGGGGCTTGAGAACACTGAAGCTTTCTTT. Translation gives CASRARGLENTEAFF.

This clonotype came up many times. The V call is TRBV5-1, the J call TRBJ1-1; weak D call: TRBD1 (6 bases). Trimming cost V 0 bases and J 4 bases, with 16 bases left between them. This CDR3 region has 16 residues. Germline V gene data show CDR1 as SGHRS and CDR2 as YFSETQ. In DNA form, the CDR3 reads TGCGCCAGCAGCTTGGGGCAGGGGAGCTCGAGCACTGAAGCTTTCTTT. It encodes CASSLGQGSSSTEAFF.

This clonotype was seen at least ten times. This sequence joins TRBV5-1 and TRBJ1-1; 8 bases are a match to TRBD1. Trimming took 4 bases from V and 4 from J; bases not matched to a gene: 6. The germline CDR1 and CDR2 sequences are SGHRS and YFSETQ. The CDR3 is 14 residues long. Here the CDR3 DNA reads TGCGCCAGCAGCCCGGACAGGGTGACCACTGAAGCTTTCTTT. Protein: CASSPDRVTTEAFF.

This clonotype has a count of ten or more. V gene TRBV10-3 combines with J gene TRBJ2-5; tentatively, D is TRBD2 (5 bases). CDR1 ENHRY and CDR2 SYGVKD come from the germline V gene. The CDR3 covers 13 residues. Trimming took off 4 bases at V and 4 bases at J, with 10 bases between the two ends. The CDR3 loop is CAISVSGGETQYF. The CDR3 nucleotides read TGTGCCATCAGTGTTAGTGGAGGAGAGACCCAGTACTTC.

This clonotype has at least ten counts. The chain combines TRBV5-1 with TRBJ2-1, with a weak D call TRBD2 (5 bases). The germline V gene has CDR1 SGHRS and CDR2 YFSETQ. This CDR3 contains 16 residues. Trimming removed 3 bases from V and 12 bases from J, with 25 bases in between. The CDR3 loop is CASSYVNPSIPGRQFF. In DNA form, the CDR3 reads TGCGCCAGCAGCTATGTAAATCCTAGCATTCCGGGGAGGCAGTTCTTC.

This clonotype has ten or more counts. This chain links TRBV5-1 with TRBJ1-1, with unresolved D. V shed 0 bases and J shed 8 bases, with 11 bases lying between them. This CDR3 has 13 residues. The germline V gene encodes CDR1 SGHRS and CDR2 YFSETQ. Here the CDR3 DNA reads TGCGCCAGCAGCTTGGCCGGGCGAACCGAAGCTTTCTTT. It yields the protein CASSLAGRTEAFF.

In this sample, this clonotype turned up many times. The chain has TRBV10-2 and TRBJ2-7, with 8 bases lining up with TRBD1. The CDR3 consists of 15 residues. The V and J ends lost 2 bases and 4 bases, in that order; junction bases with no gene match: 7. CDR1 is WSHSY and CDR2 is SAAADI in the germline V gene. Here the CDR3 reads CASSERDRQRYEQYF. The CDR3 DNA reads TGCGCCAGCAGTGAGAGGGACAGGCAGCGATACGAGCAGTACTTC.

This clonotype was counted ten times or more. The V gene is TRBV5-1, the J gene TRBJ2-7, with 8 positions matching TRBD1. The CDR3 sequence is 14 residues long. Trimming removed 4 bases from V and 3 bases from J; junction bases left unmatched: 6. Germline lookup yields CDR1 SGHRS and CDR2 YFSETQ. The CDR3 DNA follows: TGCGCCAGCAGCACAGCCGGGACAGGCTACGAGCAGTACTTC. Translated: CASSTAGTGYEQYF.

In its sample, this clonotype was seen a few times. The chain couples TRBV6-1 to TRBJ2-1, with a possible D match to TRBD2 (5 bases). The V gene's germline CDR1 is MNHNS and CDR2 SASEGT. Trimming pared 4 bases from V and 10 bases from J, leaving 14 bases between. The CDR3 has 13 residues. The CDR3 spells CASSAGLAAEQFF. The CDR3 DNA reads TGTGCCAGCAGTGCGGGTCTAGCAGCCGAGCAGTTCTTC.

The chain carries TRBV5-1 and TRBJ1-1; D not resolved. The CDR3 length is 15 residues. Germline lookup yields CDR1 SGHRS and CDR2 YFSETQ. V lost 2 bases and J lost 0, with 11 bases in between. The CDR3, as DNA: TGCGCCAGCAGCTTAACAGCTTCGATGAACACTGAAGCTTTCTTT. Its translation is CASSLTASMNTEAFF.

As to this clonotype: Since a much larger clone is just one base distant, this may be a read error. The chain combines TRBV5-1 with TRBJ1-1; D remains ambiguous. The CDR3 is 14 amino acids. In germline, CDR1 is SGHRS, CDR2 YFSETQ. V gave up 3 bases and J gave up 1 base, with 10 bases separating them. This CDR3 reads CASSSYVENTEAFF. The CDR3 coding sequence is TGCGCCAGCAGCTCCTACGTGGAGAACACTGAAGCTTTCTTT. The full variable domain, completed using reference TRBV5-1 and TRBJ1-1, is KAGVTQTPRYLIKTRGQQVTLSCSPISGHRSVSWYQQTPGQGLQFLFEYFSETQRNKGNFPGRFSGRQFSNSRSEMNVSTLELGDSALYLCASSSYVENTEAFFGQGTRLTVV.

This clonotype was picked up one time. The chain has TRBV12-3 or TRBV12-4 and TRBJ2-1; the D call may be TRBD1 or TRBD2 (5 bases each). The J call is in doubt because the DNA end fits TRBJ2-7 better. The CDR3 totals 15 residues. The CDR3 coding sequence is TGTGCCAGCAGTTTCGGGCAGGGAGAAGTGTATGAGCAGTACTTC. This encodes CASSFGQGEVYEQYF.

This clonotype has at least ten counts. The chain joins TRBV27 to TRBJ1-2; no definite D call. The V end lost 0 bases, the J end lost 5 bases, and 10 bases lay between the germline ends. CDR3 length equals 14 residues. CDR1 and CDR2 (germline): MNHEY, SMNVEV (reference sequence). For the CDR3, the DNA is TGTGCCAGCAGTTTATCGTACGGAATATATGGCTACACCTTC. This gives the protein CASSLSYGIYGYTF.

This clonotype was observed at least ten times. The gene calls are TRBV5-1 and TRBJ2-1; weak D call: TRBD2 (5 bases). The CDR3 has 16 amino acids. Trimming stripped 4 bases from V and 1 base from J, with 15 bases between. Per germline, CDR1 SGHRS and CDR2 YFSETQ. The CDR3 is CASSPDWTPSYNEQFF. DNA for the CDR3: TGCGCCAGCAGCCCGGACTGGACCCCTTCCTACAATGAGCAGTTCTTC.